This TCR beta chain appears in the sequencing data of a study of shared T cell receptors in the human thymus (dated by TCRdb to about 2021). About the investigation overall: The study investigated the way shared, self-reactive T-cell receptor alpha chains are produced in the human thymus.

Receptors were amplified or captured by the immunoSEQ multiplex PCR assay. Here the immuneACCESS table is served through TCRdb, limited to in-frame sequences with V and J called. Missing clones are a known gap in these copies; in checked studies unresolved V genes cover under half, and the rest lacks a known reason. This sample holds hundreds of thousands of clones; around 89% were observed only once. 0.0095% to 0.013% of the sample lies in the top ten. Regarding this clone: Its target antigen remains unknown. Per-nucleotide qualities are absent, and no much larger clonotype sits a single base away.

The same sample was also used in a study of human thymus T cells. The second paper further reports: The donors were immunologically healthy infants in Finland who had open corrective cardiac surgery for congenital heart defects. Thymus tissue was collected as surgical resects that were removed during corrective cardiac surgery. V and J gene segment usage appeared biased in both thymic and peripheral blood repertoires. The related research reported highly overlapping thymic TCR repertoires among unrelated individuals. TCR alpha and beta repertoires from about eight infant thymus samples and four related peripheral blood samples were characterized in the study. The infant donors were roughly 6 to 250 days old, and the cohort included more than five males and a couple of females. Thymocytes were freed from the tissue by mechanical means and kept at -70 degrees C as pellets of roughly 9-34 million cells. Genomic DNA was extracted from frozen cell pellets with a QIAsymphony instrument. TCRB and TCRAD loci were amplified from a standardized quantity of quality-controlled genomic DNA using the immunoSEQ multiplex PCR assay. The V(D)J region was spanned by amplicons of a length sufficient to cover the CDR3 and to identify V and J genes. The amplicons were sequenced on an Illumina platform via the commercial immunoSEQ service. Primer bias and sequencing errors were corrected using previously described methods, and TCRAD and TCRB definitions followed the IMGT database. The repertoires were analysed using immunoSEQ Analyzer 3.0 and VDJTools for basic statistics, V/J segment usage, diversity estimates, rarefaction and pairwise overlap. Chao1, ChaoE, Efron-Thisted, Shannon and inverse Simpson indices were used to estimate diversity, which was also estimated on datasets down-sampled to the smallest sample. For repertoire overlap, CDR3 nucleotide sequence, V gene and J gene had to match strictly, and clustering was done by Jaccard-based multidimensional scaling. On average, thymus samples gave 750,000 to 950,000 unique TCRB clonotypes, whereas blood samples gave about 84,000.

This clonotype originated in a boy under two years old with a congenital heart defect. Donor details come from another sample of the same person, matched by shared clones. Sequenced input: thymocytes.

CDR3 sequence: CASSGGQSYEQYF. The DNA reads as follows: TGTGCCAGCAGTGGTGGACAGTCCTACGAGCAGTACTTC. Recombination joined TRBV28 with TRBJ2-7; perhaps TRBD1 is the D gene, with 6 bases matching. Per the germline V gene, MDHEN is the CDR1 and SYDVKM is the CDR2. The CDR3, cysteine through phenylalanine, is 13 amino acids long. CDR3 DNA only is kept here, 39 bases in frame from base 1. V and J are truncated by 5 bases and 1 base respectively, leaving an intervening sequence of 9 bases.